Listed below are T cell receptor beta chains from one sample, sequenced in a study of tumor-infiltrating lymphocytes in primary liver carcinoma. MiXCR, applied by TCRdb to the multiplex PCR reads, yields one record per CDR3 protein. The table includes roughly 32,000 distinct CDR3 sequences, 70% to 85% detected once. The sequencing input was liver tumor tissue from sampling region 4. Receptor source: a man between 35 and 55 years old with primary liver carcinoma and hepatitis B virus infection. Both conserved end residues are trimmed from each CDR3.

>TRBJ2-3|TRBV11-2
ASSLPGRADMQY
>TRBJ1-4|TRBV30
AWSLQITNEKLF
>TRBJ2-1|TRBV29-1
GVGLAGGFHIEQF
>TRBJ2-3|TRBV6-6
ASRPQGTGGLTDTRY
>TRBJ1-2|TRBV29-1
SVDGGTSNYGYT
>TRBJ2-5|TRBV11-2
VSSLGASGQETQY
>TRBJ2-6|TRBV11-2
AKSMGGDRGISLSGANVLT
>TRBJ1-3|TRBV10-3
GISDWSTGNTIY
>TRBJ2-5|TRBV12-3/TRBV12-4
TSSRSGIETQY
>TRBJ1-5|TRBV20-1
SAREHKGQGGNQPQH
>TRBJ2-3|TRBV11-2
ASSRRSLGNTDTQY
>TRBJ2-5|TRBV29-1
SAPGGAQETQC
>TRBJ2-5|TRBV29-1
SVRTSGSWAETHY
>TRBJ2-7|TRBV20-1
SARVPSTQEQY
>TRBJ1-1|TRBV29-1
IVPWTDSNTEAF
>TRBJ2-1|TRBV5-1
ASSLGIWSYNEQF
>TRBJ2-7|TRBV11-3
ASSLGASYEQY
>TRBJ2-1|TRBV20-1
SVVSPGLAGGPSYNEQF
>TRBJ2-1|TRBV6-5
ASNGQGHNVQF
>TRBJ1-5|TRBV4-1
ASSQDPGTAGNQPQH
>TRBJ2-5|TRBV10-3
AISEPRGGSWEIQY
>TRBJ2-7|TRBV11-2
ASRSNSYEQY
>TRBJ2-5|TRBV6-6
ASRGLQTRGGGVTQY
>TRBJ2-7|TRBV7-9
ASSLSGGTLGEQY
>TRBJ1-1|TRBV12-3/TRBV12-4
VSSSGDSNSGAF
>TRBJ1-6|TRBV4-3
ASSSWDRGRNTLLH
>TRBJ2-7|TRBV5-1
ASRHTDDDRY
>TRBJ2-7|TRBV24-1
ATSNVASYEQY